The sequence of this TCR beta chain was determined in a study of blood T cell repertoires in COVID-19 (dated by TCRdb to about 2020). In the study overall: Samples from collaborators originated in the United States, Italy and Spain and spanned both the acute and convalescent phases of COVID-19. The prospective study material was composed of cDNA or gDNA derived from T cells, B-cell-depleted T cells, or PBMCs. The dataset comprised deeply sampled blood TCRbeta repertoires from subjects exposed to, actively infected with, or recovered from COVID-19. The repertoires were released in a freely available public database intended as a resource for research on the immune response to SARS-CoV-2. The samples were drawn from the first 160 participants of the ongoing ImmuneRACE study and from 1,254 subjects provided by 6 global collaborators. The sample metadata nearly always contained a de-identified subject ID, COVID-19 status, age in years and sex. HLA class I and class II types, where available, came from metadata supplied by the sample provider rather than from assay-based typing.

V loses 3 bases at its end and J loses 0 bases; junction bases beyond the gene matches: 11. Reading from cysteine to phenylalanine, the CDR3 counts 17 amino acids. The retained sequence is limited to the CDR3, 51 bases, with the frame set at the first base. CDR1 and CDR2, looked up from the germline V gene, are SGDLS and YYNGEE. Here is what the overall study found, with its caveats: How much clinical and demographic metadata was included differed by source and by participant, and the metadata was provided uncurated.

The immunoSEQ Assay, a bias-controlled multiplex PCR, was used to amplify TCRbeta CDR3 regions from genomic DNA. As for how the authors treated the data: The number of nucleated cells in each sample was estimated from the amplification of reference gene primers within the assay. To quantify the absolute abundance of each unique TCRbeta CDR3 rearrangement, sequence reads were collapsed and filtered. Productive Simpson clonality was computed per sample as the square root of Simpson's diversity index over productive rearrangements. TCRdb mirrors the immuneACCESS table, restricted to in-frame sequences. Some clones are absent from its copies; in checked studies, under half trace to an unresolved V gene, and the reason for the others is unknown. Clone size and the V and J calls come from that table; the DNA yielded D and trimming. This sample lists a few hundred thousand clones; less than 90% were detected once. In total, the top ten clones hold about 1.9% of the sample.

Collaborating institutions collected whole blood in K2EDTA tubes following their own protocols. Collaborator samples were shipped for TCRbeta analysis as frozen whole blood, isolated PBMCs, or DNA extracted from either sample type. On this clone itself: Its antigen specificity is not known. No base-level quality is on record; no much larger clone is a single base apart.

The source material was peripheral blood. Here the chain combines TRBV9 and TRBJ1-1; the junction holds 7 bases that match TRBD1. The TCR was taken from a man in his forties with active or convalescent COVID-19. CDR3 protein: CASSGSGGRQVNTEAFF. The DNA is as follows: TGTGCCAGCAGCGGGTCAGGGGGACGCCAGGTGAACACTGAAGCTTTCTTT.